Listed below are T cell receptor beta chains from one sample, sequenced in a study of regulatory T cells in long-lasting Graves disease. A single record per CDR3 protein comes from TCRdb applying MiXCR to the multiplex PCR reads. The sample includes around 340,000 distinct CDR3 sequences, about 20% seen only once; the top ten take 29%. The sample here was peripheral blood mononuclear cells (PBMCs), taken when the disease was refractory, from a patient treated with antithyroid drugs. These receptors originate from a female donor with Graves disease. CDR3s include the opening cysteine and the closing phenylalanine or tryptophan. A D gene is named only where the DNA matches it firmly. Some rows have no size entry. The others give once, few or many, or a class for an expanded clone.

>TRBJ2-5|TRBV6-5|-|-
TGTGCCAGCAGTTACGAAAGATCAGGCGGGCGAACGCAAGAGACCCAGTACTTC
CASSYERSGGRTQETQYF
>TRBJ2-2|TRBV24-1|few|-
TGTGCCACCAGTGATGCCGGGACGTCGAACACCGGGGAGCTGTTTTTT
CATSDAGTSNTGELFF
>TRBJ1-2|TRBV3-1|many|TRBD1
TGTGCCAGCAGCCAAGGGGGACAGGGCCATAGTAGCTATGGCTACACCTTC
CASSQGGQGHSSYGYTF
>TRBJ1-1|TRBV7-6|many|-
TGTGCCAGCAGCCCCGGGACTAAGAACACTGAAGCTTTCTTT
CASSPGTKNTEAFF
>TRBJ2-7|TRBV7-9|many|-
TGTGCCAGCAGCCCTGGAGGGCTTTATGCCGGCCCGCAGTACTTC
CASSPGGLYAGPQYF
>TRBJ2-7|TRBV11-2|many|-
TGTGCCAGCAGCTTTGACCCATACTACGAGCAGTACTTC
CASSFDPYYEQYF
>TRBJ2-3|TRBV28|-|-
TGTGCCAGCAGTTTACCTAGCACAGATACGCAGTATTTT
CASSLPSTDTQYF
>TRBJ1-1|TRBV30|few|TRBD1
TGTGCCCACAGGGGGGTCACTGAAGCTTTCTTT
CAHRGVTEAFF
>TRBJ1-2|TRBV19|many|-
TGTGCCAGTAGTATTGCGGGACCTTTTGGCTACACCTTC
CASSIAGPFGYTF
>TRBJ1-5|TRBV20-1|many|-
TGCAGTGCTAGGATACAGAACGATCAGCCCCAGCATTTT
CSARIQNDQPQHF
>TRBJ1-1|TRBV20-1|many|-
TGCAGTGCTAGACTGAACACTGAAGCTTTCTTT
CSARLNTEAFF
>TRBJ2-5|TRBV4-1|-|TRBD1
TGCGCCAGCAGCCAAGGGACAGGGCTGGAGACCCAGTACTTC
CASSQGTGLETQYF
>TRBJ2-3|TRBV5-1|-|-
TGCGCCAGCAGCTTGGAAACCGGGGGCGCAGATACGCAGTATTTT
CASSLETGGADTQYF
>TRBJ2-1|TRBV6-2/TRBV6-3|few|TRBD2
TGTGCCAGCAGTTATCATTTGGGACTAGCGGACAATGAGCAGTTCTTC
CASSYHLGLADNEQFF
>TRBJ2-5|TRBV6-2/TRBV6-3|many|TRBD2
TGTGCCAGCAGTTACTCGACTAGCGGGAGCAAGACCCAGTACTTC
CASSYSTSGSKTQYF
>TRBJ1-1|TRBV6-1|many|TRBD1
TGTGCCGCAGAGAAGGCCCGCAGGGGGCGTAGCACTGAAGCTTTCTTT
CAAEKARRGRSTEAFF
>TRBJ2-2|TRBV5-1|-|-
TGCGCCAGCAGCCTCCTGACTGACGGGGAGCTGTTTTTT
CASSLLTDGELFF
>TRBJ2-7|TRBV25-1|many|TRBD1
TGTGCCAGCAGTGAAGGGACAGGGGTCCACGAGCAGTACTTC
CASSEGTGVHEQYF
>TRBJ1-4|TRBV7-2|many|TRBD1
TGTGCCAGCAGCCCGGACAGGGGGCGTGGTGAAAAACTGTTTTTT
CASSPDRGRGEKLFF
>TRBJ2-5|TRBV4-3|-|-
TGCGCCAGCAGCCAAGATTGGTCCGACGGGCCGGAGACCCAGTACTTC
CASSQDWSDGPETQYF
>TRBJ2-2|TRBV9|-|TRBD2
TGTGCCAGCAGCCAGGGAGCGGGAGGGCCCGGGGAGCTGTTTTTT
CASSQGAGGPGELFF
>TRBJ2-7|TRBV6-2/TRBV6-3|once|-
TGTGCCAGCAGTTACGCCTTGGGGTACGAGCAGTACTTC
CASSYALGYEQYF
>TRBJ2-3|TRBV12-3/TRBV12-4|-|TRBD2
TGTGCCAGCAGCCGTAGCGGGGGGGCTAGTCTCACAGATACGCAGTATTTT
CASSRSGGASLTDTQYF
>TRBJ2-2|TRBV10-3|few|TRBD1
TGTGCCATCAGAGGACAGGGGGCGAGCGGGGAGCTGTTTTTT
CAIRGQGASGELFF
>TRBJ1-1|TRBV29-1|-|TRBD1
TGCACAGGGGACAGGGAGGAGAGAACTGAAGCTTTCTTT
CTGDREERTEAFF
>TRBJ2-5|TRBV11-2|many|-
TGTGCCAGCAGCCTCCCGTTCCGGGAGACCCAGTACTTC
CASSLPFRETQYF
>TRBJ2-7|TRBV10-3|-|TRBD1
TGTGCCATCAGTGAGCCCGGGACAGGGGCGTGGGAGCAGTACTTC
CAISEPGTGAWEQYF
>TRBJ1-1|TRBV7-9|many|-
TGTGCCAGCAGTCGACAACCGAACACTGAAGCTTTCTTT
CASSRQPNTEAFF
>TRBJ2-7|TRBV11-3|-|-
TGTGCCAGCAGCGAATGGGCTTCGGGGAACTACGAGCAGTACTTC
CASSEWASGNYEQYF
>TRBJ1-2|TRBV10-3|-|-
TGTGCCATCAGCGCCAGCTATGGCTACACCTTC
CAISASYGYTF
>TRBJ1-1|TRBV5-1|many|-
TGCGCCAGCAGCTTCGACAGCATGAACACTGAAGCTTTCTTT
CASSFDSMNTEAFF
>TRBJ1-1|TRBV6-1|-|-
TGTGCCAGCAAATTGGACAGTCGGACTGAAGCTTTCTTT
CASKLDSRTEAFF